Listed here are 2 T cell receptor beta chains from one sample, sequenced in a study of T cell changes during pregnancy in multiple sclerosis. Assay used: immunoSEQ multiplex PCR; TCRdb lists only in-frame clones, some missing. The sample gives about 59,000 clones, around nine tenths of which show up once; approximately 5.3% is in the top ten. What was sequenced was peripheral blood from another person, used as feeder cells. Every receptor here comes from a human donor whose cells served as feeder cells for cultures in a pregnancy study.

The chain has TRBV6-6 and TRBJ2-2, with D tentatively TRBD1 or TRBD2 (5 bases each). The CDR3 sequence is 16 residues long. V was trimmed by 6 bases and J by 0 bases, leaving 14 bases between them. Germline lookup yields CDR1 MNHNY and CDR2 SVGAGI (reference sequence). The chain's CDR3 is CASRPRDAANTGELFF. DNA for the CDR3: TGTGCCAGCAGACCTCGGGACGCCGCGAACACCGGGGAGCTGTTTTTT.

This chain connects TRBV2 to TRBJ2-7; unclear D gene. Germline assignment: CDR1 SNHLY and CDR2 FYNNEI. This CDR3 region has 13 residues. Between the trimmed V and J ends, which lost 7 bases and 1 base, there was a span of 11 bases. Here the CDR3 reads CASMVARSYEQYF. The DNA of the CDR3 is TGTGCCAGCATGGTGGCCAGATCCTACGAGCAGTACTTC.